This T cell receptor (beta chain) was found in a study of T cell changes during pregnancy in multiple sclerosis. TCRdb keeps only in-frame clones here, not all; method: immunoSEQ multiplex PCR. The sample has tens of thousands of clones; about nine tenths are singletons. With 5 bases clipped from V and 2 bases from J, the junction kept 14 bases outside the gene matches. Germline CDR1 reads SEHNR; CDR2 reads FQNEAQ (reference sequence). CDR3 length equals 18 residues. This sequence joins TRBV7-9 and TRBJ2-3; 9 positions match TRBD2. The clonotype originates from a female donor in good health, enrolled as a control in a pregnancy study. The sequencing here drew on CD4+ T cells from peripheral blood mononuclear cells, taken in the second trimester of pregnancy. In DNA form, the CDR3 reads TGTGCCAGCAGCCCGAGGGGTCGGGGCGGGGGGGCCACAGATACGCAGTATTTT. Amino acids: CASSPRGRGGGATDTQYF.